This passage covers 17 T cell receptor beta chains from one sample sequenced in a study of OX40 agonist ivuxolimab in advanced cancers. TCRdb's table, derived via immunoSEQ multiplex PCR, lists solely in-frame clones and lacks some. The sample includes about 20,000 clones, 88% of them seen just once. The specimen was CD4+ or CD8+ T cells sorted from blood, collected in a trial of the OX40 agonist ivuxolimab. The receptor set was obtained from an adult with an advanced solid tumor such as melanoma, head and neck, liver or kidney cancer.

V usage is TRBV5-5 and J usage is TRBJ2-3; D may be TRBD2 (6 bases). CDR1 and CDR2 from the germline V gene are SGHKS and YYEKEE (reference sequence). The CDR3 spans 15 residues. V lost 6 bases and J lost 1, with 15 bases in between. The CDR3 DNA sequence: TGTGCCAGCATCCCGGGACTTGGGGGCACAGATACGCAGTATTTT. As protein: CASIPGLGGTDTQYF.

The chain is built from TRBV27 and TRBJ2-7; D is ambiguous. Germline lookup yields CDR1 MNHEY and CDR2 SMNVEV (reference sequence). V lost 2 bases to trimming and J lost 3 bases, with 17 bases between them. The CDR3 is made up of 16 amino acids. DNA for the CDR3: TGTGCCAGCAGTTTAGTAGGGTCCGTCCCCCTCTACGAGCAGTACTTC. It translates to CASSLVGSVPLYEQYF.

This chain links TRBV6-1 with TRBJ2-7; D is undetermined. In germline, CDR1 is MNHNS, CDR2 SASEGT. V shed 1 base and J shed 6 bases, with 7 bases lying between them. The CDR3 runs 12 residues. This chain's CDR3 is CASSEVSLEQYF. The CDR3 nucleotides read TGTGCCAGCAGTGAAGTGTCGCTCGAGCAGTACTTC.

This clone was found a few times. The rearrangement uses TRBV4-1 and TRBJ1-1; TRBD1 is a possible D gene (5 bases). From germline, CDR1 is MGHRA and CDR2 YSYEKL. The CDR3 runs 14 residues. V dropped 0 bases and J dropped 7 bases, with 12 bases sitting between them. This CDR3 reads CASSQERGALEAFF. The CDR3, as DNA: TGCGCCAGCAGCCAAGAAAGGGGAGCCCTTGAAGCTTTCTTT.

The chain is built from TRBV7-3 and TRBJ1-5; D not certain. This CDR3 spans 16 amino acids. CDR1 and CDR2 from the germline V gene are SGHTA and FQGTGA. The V gene lost 1 base and the J gene lost 1 base, with 11 bases spanning the gap. DNA for the CDR3: TGTGCCAGCAGCTTAAAGCCCAGAGAAAGCAATCAGCCCCAGCATTTT. This encodes CASSLKPRESNQPQHF.

This chain joins TRBV6-5 and TRBJ1-1; D remains ambiguous. CDR1 and CDR2 from the germline V gene are MNHEY and SVGAGI. This CDR3 comprises 14 residues. Trimming took off 2 bases at V and 0 bases at J, with 7 bases between the two ends. CDR3 residues: CASSYGDMNTEAFF. CDR3 nucleotides: TGTGCCAGCAGTTACGGGGATATGAACACTGAAGCTTTCTTT.

The V gene is TRBV7-9, the J gene TRBJ1-1; 10 bases line up with TRBD1. Trimming took 5 bases from V and 4 from J; bases not matched to a gene: 7. The CDR3 extends over 15 amino acids. Germline V CDR1 and CDR2: SEHNR, FQNEAQ (reference sequence). The CDR3 bases are TGTGCCAGCAGCCCAACCGGGACAGGGGCCACTGAAGCTTTCTTT. Translation: CASSPTGTGATEAFF.

The sample holds one count of this clone. This chain uses TRBV27 with TRBJ1-5; no firm D call. CDR1 is MNHEY, CDR2 SMNVEV, per germline (reference sequence). The germline V and J ends were trimmed by 3 bases and 2 bases, with 8 bases remaining between them. CDR3 length: 14 residues. The CDR3 bases are TGTGCCAGCAGTTTTGGGCGCGGCAATCAGCCCCAGCATTTT. Encoded protein: CASSFGRGNQPQHF.

This chain uses TRBV4-1 with TRBJ1-1; a possible D gene is TRBD1 (5 bases). The CDR3 runs to 14 residues. The V gene's germline CDR1 is MGHRA and CDR2 YSYEKL. With 1 base removed from V and 7 bases from J, the gap between germline ends came to 13 bases. The CDR3 reads CASSQVGGHVEAFF. The CDR3 DNA is TGCGCCAGCAGCCAAGTTGGAGGACACGTTGAAGCTTTCTTT.

The chain recombines TRBV11-2 with TRBJ2-7, with D uncertain. There are 14 residues in the CDR3. The V gene's germline CDR1 is SGHAT and CDR2 FQNNGV. Trimming left V 4 bases short and J 0 bases short, with 10 bases between. CDR3 DNA: TGTGCCAGCAGCTATTATGGGGTCTCCTACGAGCAGTACTTC. The encoded protein is CASSYYGVSYEQYF.

V gene TRBV9 combines with J gene TRBJ2-5; 8 bases fit TRBD2. The CDR3 loop spans 14 amino acids. Trimming at V came to 3 bases and at J to 1 base, leaving 2 bases not matched to a gene. Germline values: CDR1 SGDLS, CDR2 YYNGEE. In DNA, the CDR3 is TGTGCCAGCAGCGGTAGCGGGACCCAAGAGACCCAGTACTTC. This gives the protein CASSGSGTQETQYF. Complete variable domain (other parts from reference TRBV9 and TRBJ2-5): DSGVTQTPKHLITATGQRVTLRCSPRSGDLSVYWYQQSLDQGLQFLIQYYNGEERAKGNILERFSAQQFPDLHSELNLSSLELGDSALYFCASSGSGTQETQYFGPGTRLLVL.

The chain uses TRBV11-2 and TRBJ2-7, with 14 positions matching TRBD2. The CDR3 covers 12 residues. Germline V gives CDR1 SGHAT, CDR2 FQNNGV. V lost 10 bases and J lost 13; bases outside the gene matches: 9. CDR3 loop: CATRLAGGERYV. CDR3 sequence (DNA): TGTGCCACAAGACTAGCGGGAGGGGAACGTTACGTC.

This clone was recorded once. The chain carries TRBV6-5 and TRBJ2-7, with 7 nucleotides matching TRBD2. The germline V gene encodes CDR1 MNHEY and CDR2 SVGAGI. The V gene end was trimmed by 5 bases and the J gene end by 2 bases; junction bases not matched to a gene: 6. The length of the CDR3 is 14 residues. CDR3 protein: CASSQSAGAYEQYF. The CDR3, as DNA: TGTGCCAGCAGTCAATCTGCGGGAGCCTACGAGCAGTACTTC.

This clone appeared once. The chain couples TRBV5-1 to TRBJ2-2; a weak D match, TRBD2 (6 bases). The germline V gene encodes CDR1 SGHRS and CDR2 YFSETQ. The CDR3 consists of 16 residues. Trimming pared 0 bases from V and 3 bases from J, leaving 12 bases between. CDR3 sequence reads: CASSLAREIYTGELFF. The CDR3 nucleotides read TGCGCCAGCAGCTTGGCTCGGGAGATCTACACCGGGGAGCTGTTTTTT.

The V and J genes are TRBV28 and TRBJ2-1; 8 bases match TRBD1. The V and J ends lost 5 bases and 3 bases, in that order; junction bases with no gene match: 9. Germline assignment: CDR1 MDHEN and CDR2 SYDVKM. The CDR3 loop spans 16 amino acids. The CDR3 protein is CASSLSQGGYYNEQFF. For the CDR3, the DNA is TGTGCCAGCAGTCTATCACAGGGGGGTTACTACAATGAGCAGTTCTTC.

This chain connects TRBV27 to TRBJ2-7; the match to TRBD1 covers 9 bases. This CDR3 is built from 14 residues. The junction had 5 bases not matched to a gene; V was cut back by 5 bases and J by 3 bases. CDR1 and CDR2 (germline): MNHEY, SMNVEV (reference sequence). The CDR3 coding sequence is TGTGCCAGCAGTAAACCGGGACAGGGCTACGAGCAGTACTTC. This encodes CASSKPGQGYEQYF.

The V call is TRBV5-5, the J call TRBJ2-7, with D perhaps given as TRBD1 or TRBD2 (6 bases each). CDR1 SGHKS and CDR2 YYEKEE come from the germline V gene (reference sequence). The ends were cut back, 3 bases at V and 3 bases at J, with 13 bases in the middle. The CDR3 covers 14 residues. CDR3 residues: CASSSYREVYEQYF. For the CDR3, the DNA is TGTGCCAGCAGCTCGTACAGGGAGGTCTACGAGCAGTACTTC.